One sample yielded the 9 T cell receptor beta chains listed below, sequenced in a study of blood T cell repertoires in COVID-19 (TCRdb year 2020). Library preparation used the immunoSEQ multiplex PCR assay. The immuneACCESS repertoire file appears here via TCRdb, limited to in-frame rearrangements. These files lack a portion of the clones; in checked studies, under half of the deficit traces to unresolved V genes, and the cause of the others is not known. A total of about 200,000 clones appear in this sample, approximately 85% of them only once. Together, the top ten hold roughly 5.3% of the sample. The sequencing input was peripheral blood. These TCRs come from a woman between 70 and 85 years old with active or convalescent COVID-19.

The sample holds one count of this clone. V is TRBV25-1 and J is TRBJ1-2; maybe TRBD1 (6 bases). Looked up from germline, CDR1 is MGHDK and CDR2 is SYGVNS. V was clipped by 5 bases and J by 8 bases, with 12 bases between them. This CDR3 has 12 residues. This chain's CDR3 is CASSSGVVGYTF. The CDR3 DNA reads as TGTGCCAGCAGTTCAGGGGTAGTGGGCTACACCTTC.

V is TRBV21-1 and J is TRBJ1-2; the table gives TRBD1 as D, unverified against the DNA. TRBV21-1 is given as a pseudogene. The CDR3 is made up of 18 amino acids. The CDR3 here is CASSKEDWDRGGFYGYTF. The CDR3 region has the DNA TGTGCCAGCAGCAAAGAGGATTGGGACAGGGGTGGATTTTATGGCTACACCTTC.

The CDR3: CASRKRTGEQFF. CDR3 nucleotides: TGCGCCAGCAGGAAAAGGACAGGTGAGCAGTTCTTC. This chain links TRBV5-1 with TRBJ2-1; 7 bases are shared with TRBD1. CDR1 SGHRS and CDR2 YFSETQ come from the germline V gene. V lost 5 bases and J lost 9; bases outside the gene matches: 5. This CDR3 has 12 residues.

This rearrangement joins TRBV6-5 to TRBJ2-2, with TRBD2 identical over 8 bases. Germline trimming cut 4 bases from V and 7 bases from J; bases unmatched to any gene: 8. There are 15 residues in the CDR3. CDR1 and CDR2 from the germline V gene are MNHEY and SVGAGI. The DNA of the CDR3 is TGTGCCAGCAGTTCTCCCACGGGAGGGGGCGGGGAGCTGTTTTTT. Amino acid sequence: CASSSPTGGGGELFF.

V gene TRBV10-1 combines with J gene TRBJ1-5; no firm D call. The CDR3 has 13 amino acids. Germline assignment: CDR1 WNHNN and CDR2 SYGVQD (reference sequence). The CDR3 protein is CAPLLPSNQPQHF. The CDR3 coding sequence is TGCGCTCCACTACTCCCTAGCAATCAGCCCCAGCATTTT.

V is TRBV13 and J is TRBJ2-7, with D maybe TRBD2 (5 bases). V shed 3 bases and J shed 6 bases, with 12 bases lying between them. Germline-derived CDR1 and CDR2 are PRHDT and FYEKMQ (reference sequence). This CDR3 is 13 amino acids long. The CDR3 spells CASSFRELGEQYF. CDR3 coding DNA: TGTGCCAGCAGCTTTCGGGAATTGGGCGAGCAGTACTTC.

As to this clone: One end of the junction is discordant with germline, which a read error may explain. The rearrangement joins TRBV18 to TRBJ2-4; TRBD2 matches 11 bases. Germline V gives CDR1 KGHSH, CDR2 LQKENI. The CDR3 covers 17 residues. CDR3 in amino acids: CASSPQTSGTSKNIQYF. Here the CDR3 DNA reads TGTGCCAGCTCTCCACAGACTAGCGGGACATCAAAAAACATTCAGTACTTC.

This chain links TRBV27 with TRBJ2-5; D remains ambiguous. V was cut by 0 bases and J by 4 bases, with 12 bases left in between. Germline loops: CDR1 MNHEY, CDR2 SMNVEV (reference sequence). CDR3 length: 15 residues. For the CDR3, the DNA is TGTGCCAGCAGTTTATCGGTTGCGGTAGGAGAGACCCAGTACTTC. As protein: CASSLSVAVGETQYF.

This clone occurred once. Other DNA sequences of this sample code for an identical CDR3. This chain's CDR3 is CASSPGQNYGYTF. The CDR3 bases are TGTGCCAGCAGTCCGGGACAGAACTATGGCTACACCTTC. This chain joins TRBV6-6 and TRBJ1-2, with 7 positions matching TRBD1. The trim removed 5 bases at V and 2 bases at J, leaving 2 bases unmatched. The CDR3 sequence is 13 residues long. Germline V gene data show CDR1 as MNHNY and CDR2 as SVGAGI (reference sequence).